The 29 T cell receptor beta chains listed next were all sequenced from one sample in a study of CD8+ T cells in alopecia areata. It was cDNA, reverse transcribed from extracted RNA, that served as the sequencing template. This table comes from immunoSEQ multiplex PCR, and its TCRdb copy is limited to in-frame clones, with some not included. The sample carries around 190,000 clones, approximately 56% recorded once. Treatment reported: oral pan-JAK inhibitor, 5-10 mg twice daily. Source: CD4+ T cells sorted from blood, taken at week 4, from a patient treated with tofacitinib. These receptors all stem from a human donor with alopecia areata.

The V gene is TRBV18, the J gene TRBJ2-7; D is unresolved. The germline gives CDR1 KGHSH, CDR2 LQKENI. Between the trimmed V and J ends, which lost 2 bases and 4 bases, there was a span of 9 bases. The length of the CDR3 is 13 residues. Written as DNA, the CDR3 is TGTGCCAGCTCACCAGTCCGAAGTTACGAGCAGTACTTC. As protein: CASSPVRSYEQYF.

The chain joins TRBV2 to TRBJ1-3; 7 bases fit TRBD1. CDR1 and CDR2 from the germline V gene are SNHLY and FYNNEI. This CDR3 is 16 amino acids long. Trimming removed 3 bases from V and 0 bases from J; junction bases left unmatched: 5. DNA for the CDR3: TGTGCCAGCAGTGAGGAGGGGGCTCGCTCTGGAAACACCATATATTTT. This codes for CASSEEGARSGNTIYF.

The rearrangement uses TRBV10-1 and TRBJ2-2, with D possibly TRBD1 on 5 matching bases. The ends were cut back, 10 bases at V and 1 base at J, with 10 bases in the middle. Germline V lookup: CDR1 WNHNN, CDR2 SYGVQD (reference sequence). The CDR3 runs 13 residues. The DNA for the CDR3 is TGCGCCACCAGGGCACGGAACACCGGGGAGCTGTTTTTT. Translation: CATRARNTGELFF.

The CDR3 is CASSLPAGASETQYF. In DNA, the CDR3 is TGCGCCAGCAGCTTACCAGCGGGAGCCTCGGAGACCCAGTACTTC. The chain recombines TRBV5-1 with TRBJ2-5; 8 positions agree with TRBD2. This CDR3 is built from 15 residues. Germline V gene sequence: CDR1 SGHRS, CDR2 YFSETQ. J was trimmed by 5 bases and V by 2 bases; bases with no gene match: 8.

This chain connects TRBV5-1 to TRBJ2-7, with a weak D call TRBD2 (6 bases). There are 15 residues in the CDR3. V was cut by 3 bases and J by 0 bases, with 13 bases left in between. Germline V gene data show CDR1 as SGHRS and CDR2 as YFSETQ. DNA of the CDR3: TGCGCCAGCAGCTGGGGGACTCCCGACTCCTACGAGCAGTACTTC. Amino acids: CASSWGTPDSYEQYF.

Details on this clone: Within the sample, other DNA sequences also encode this same CDR3. The J gene is TRBJ2-5, the V gene TRBV30; D uncertain. This CDR3 spans 11 amino acids. The V gene lost 0 bases and the J gene lost 4 bases, with 3 bases spanning the gap. Germline CDR1 GTSNPN, CDR2 SVGIG (reference sequence). This chain's CDR3 is CAWSVGETQYF. The DNA for the CDR3 is TGTGCCTGGAGTGTGGGAGAGACCCAGTACTTC.

With respect to this clone: The same CDR3 can be traced to other DNA sequences in this sample. The chain combines TRBV5-1 with TRBJ2-7, with a weak D call TRBD1 (5 bases). V was shortened by 2 bases and J by 5 bases, with 8 bases between the two germline ends. Germline V lookup: CDR1 SGHRS, CDR2 YFSETQ. CDR3 length: 12 residues. The CDR3 DNA follows: TGCGCCAGCAGCTTCTTAGGGGACGAGCAGTACTTC. Its protein product is CASSFLGDEQYF.

A few counts support this clone. This chain links TRBV6-5 with TRBJ2-5; D possibly corresponds to TRBD1 (6 bases). Trimming removed 5 bases at V and 5 bases at J, with 18 bases between. The CDR3 extends over 15 amino acids. Per germline, CDR1 MNHEY and CDR2 SVGAGI. The CDR3 region is CASSLQGSIPETQYF. For the CDR3, the DNA is TGTGCCAGCAGTCTTCAGGGGTCAATACCCGAGACCCAGTACTTC.

This clone turned up a few times. The chain is built from TRBV10-3 and TRBJ2-5; D might be TRBD2 (6 bases). V lost 8 bases to trimming and J lost 3 bases, with 7 bases between them. The CDR3 loop spans 11 amino acids. CDR1 is ENHRY and CDR2 is SYGVKD in the germline V gene. CDR3 loop: CAIGGKETQYF. The CDR3 coding sequence is TGTGCCATCGGCGGGAAAGAGACCCAGTACTTC.

The rearrangement uses TRBV29-1 and TRBJ2-3; D gene unclear. V dropped 4 bases and J dropped 13 bases, with 18 bases sitting between them. This CDR3 region has 12 residues. Germline CDR1 SQVTM, CDR2 ANQGSEA. CDR3 in DNA: TGCAGCGTTGGAGTTCGGCAGGACGTGGAGTATTTT. Translation gives CSVGVRQDVEYF.

The chain carries TRBV30 and TRBJ2-5, with no clear D. Germline V gene sequence: CDR1 GTSNPN, CDR2 SVGIG (reference sequence). The CDR3 covers 11 residues. Trimming took 2 bases from V and 2 from J, leaving 3 bases between them. The CDR3 region has the DNA TGTGCCTGGAGTCGTCAAGAGACCCAGTACTTC. It is translated as CAWSRQETQYF.

The J gene is TRBJ2-4, the V gene TRBV15; 9 bases map to TRBD2. V gave up 5 bases and J gave up 3 bases; unmatched junction bases: 11. The CDR3 has 17 amino acids. Germline V gene lookup returns CDR1 LNHNV and CDR2 YYDKDF (reference sequence). DNA for the CDR3: TGTGCCACCAGCGACGCCAGACTAGCGGCGGTCAAAAACATTCAGTACTTC. It encodes CATSDARLAAVKNIQYF.

The chain joins TRBV10-3 to TRBJ2-3; 7 nucleotides agree with TRBD2. The germline CDR1 and CDR2 sequences are ENHRY and SYGVKD. V lost 3 bases to trimming and J lost 4 bases; unmatched junction nucleotides: 4. There are 14 residues in the CDR3. The CDR3 loop is CAISEGGRADTQYF. The CDR3 coding sequence is TGTGCCATCAGTGAAGGAGGGAGGGCAGATACGCAGTATTTT.

V usage is TRBV29-1 and J usage is TRBJ1-1; D unclear. The CDR3 covers 13 residues. V lost 6 bases, J lost 0 bases, and 11 bases lay in between. Per germline, CDR1 SQVTM and CDR2 ANQGSEA. The chain's CDR3 is CSVVDGLNTEAFF. CDR3 nucleotides: TGCAGCGTGGTGGACGGCCTGAACACTGAAGCTTTCTTT.

This chain connects TRBV7-9 to TRBJ2-7; 8 bases map to TRBD2. The V and J ends lost 4 bases and 5 bases, in that order; junction bases with no gene match: 4. Germline V gene lookup returns CDR1 SEHNR and CDR2 FQNEAQ (reference sequence). The CDR3 length is 13 residues. The CDR3 sequence: CASSYRGGHEQYF. CDR3 sequence (DNA): TGTGCCAGCAGCTACCGGGGGGGACACGAGCAGTACTTC. The full variable domain, with the rest looked up from reference TRBV7-9 and TRBJ2-7, is DTGVSQNPRHKITKRGQNVTFRCDPISEHNRLYWYRQTLGQGPEFLTYFQNEAQLEKSRLLSDRFSAERPKGSFSTLEIQRTEQGDSAMYLCASSYRGGHEQYFGPGTRLTVT.

This clone was found a few times. This sequence joins TRBV18 and TRBJ2-2; the match to TRBD2 covers 10 bases. V trimming: 5 bases; J trimming: 7 bases; junction bases outside the gene matches: 13. The CDR3 is made up of 17 amino acids. Germline V gene lookup returns CDR1 KGHSH and CDR2 LQKENI. The CDR3 sequence is CASSSQPSGSYGGELFF. Written as DNA, the CDR3 is TGTGCCAGCTCATCACAGCCTAGCGGGAGTTATGGCGGGGAGCTGTTTTTT.

The chain employs TRBV19 and TRBJ2-7, with 7 nucleotides matching TRBD1. Germline V gene lookup returns CDR1 LNHDA and CDR2 SQIVND (reference sequence). This CDR3 region has 15 residues. Trimming cost V 4 bases and J 4 bases; bases outside gene matches: 10. Here the CDR3 reads CASSSSTGTNYEQYF. Written as DNA, the CDR3 is TGTGCCAGTAGTAGCTCGACAGGGACGAATTACGAGCAGTACTTC.

This clone is a singleton in its sample. Other DNA sequences in this specimen translate into the identical CDR3. The chain is built from TRBV30 and TRBJ2-5; TRBD1 or TRBD2 may be the D gene (5 bases each). The germline gives CDR1 GTSNPN, CDR2 SVGIG (reference sequence). The CDR3 sequence is 13 residues long. Trimming took off 0 bases at V and 4 bases at J, with 9 bases between the two ends. Here the CDR3 DNA reads TGTGCCTGGAGTGTCAGGGCGGGAGAGACCCAGTACTTC. This gives the protein CAWSVRAGETQYF.

This chain joins TRBV4-3 and TRBJ1-1; 7 nucleotides line up with TRBD1. The CDR3 sequence is 17 residues long. In germline, CDR1 is LGHNA, CDR2 YSLEER. V gave up 4 bases and J gave up 0 bases; unmatched junction bases: 11. The CDR3 DNA reads TGCGCCAGCAGCCCAAGGACAGGCCTATTCATGAACACTGAAGCTTTCTTT. Translated: CASSPRTGLFMNTEAFF.

CDR3 sequence (DNA): TGTGCCAGCAGCTTGGGGCAGACAAGCTCCTACAATGAGCAGTTCTTC. Translating gives CASSLGQTSSYNEQFF. This chain joins TRBV5-4 and TRBJ2-1, with D unclear. The V gene's germline CDR1 is SGHNT and CDR2 YYREEE (reference sequence). The ends were cut back, 0 bases at V and 0 bases at J, with 10 bases in the middle. CDR3 length: 16 amino acids.

The chain joins TRBV6-1 to TRBJ1-2; weak D call: TRBD1 (5 bases). Germline V gene lookup returns CDR1 MNHNS and CDR2 SASEGT. This CDR3 comprises 16 residues. V dropped 4 bases and J dropped 4 bases, with 19 bases sitting between them. CDR3 region: CASSAYRTSQGYGYTF. The CDR3 DNA follows: TGTGCCAGCAGTGCCTACCGGACATCCCAGGGCTATGGCTACACCTTC.

V and J are TRBV18 and TRBJ1-1; D possibly corresponds to TRBD1 (5 bases). Trimming left V 3 bases short and J 1 base short, with 15 bases between. CDR3 size: 16 residues. Germline V gene sequence: CDR1 KGHSH, CDR2 LQKENI. As DNA, the CDR3 is TGTGCCAGCTCACCGGGGCAGTGGCCGAAGAACACTGAAGCTTTCTTT. Protein: CASSPGQWPKNTEAFF.

V gene TRBV27 combines with J gene TRBJ2-7; D is possibly TRBD1 or TRBD2 (5 bases each). The CDR3 length is 13 residues. CDR1 and CDR2 from the germline V gene are MNHEY and SMNVEV (reference sequence). Deletions cut 3 bases from V and 6 bases from J, with 12 bases between. The CDR3 DNA reads TGTGCCAGCAGTTTGAATTTGAGGGGCGAGCAGTACTTC. The encoded protein is CASSLNLRGEQYF.

This clone was seen more than once but under ten times. The chain carries TRBV5-1 and TRBJ1-5; TRBD1 matches 9 bases. Germline V gene data show CDR1 as SGHRS and CDR2 as YFSETQ. The V segment lost 3 bases and the J segment 1 base; nucleotides outside the gene matches: 2. This CDR3 region has 15 residues. The CDR3 here is CASSSGTGSNQPQHF. The CDR3 DNA sequence: TGCGCCAGCAGCTCCGGGACAGGGAGCAATCAGCCCCAGCATTTT.

The chain carries TRBV29-1 and TRBJ2-1; D unclear. V dropped 7 bases and J dropped 15 bases, with 22 bases sitting between them. This CDR3 spans 12 amino acids. The germline CDR1 and CDR2 sequences are SQVTM and ANQGSEA. This chain's CDR3 is CSGTGIMGFPFF. DNA of the CDR3: TGCAGCGGGACCGGCATTATGGGGTTCCCGTTCTTC.

V gene TRBV29-1 combines with J gene TRBJ1-2, with D possibly matching TRBD1 (6 bases). The germline CDR1 and CDR2 sequences are SQVTM and ANQGSEA. Trimming removed 6 bases at V and 4 bases at J, with 15 bases between. The CDR3 has 13 residues. DNA for the CDR3: TGCAGCGTCCTAGATGAGGGGGGCTATGGCTACACCTTC. Residues: CSVLDEGGYGYTF.

The genes are TRBV29-1 and TRBJ2-4; no definite D call. Trimming pared 6 bases from V and 2 bases from J, leaving 8 bases between. This CDR3 region has 12 residues. Germline values: CDR1 SQVTM, CDR2 ANQGSEA. This CDR3 reads CSVRSTKNIQYF. The CDR3 DNA sequence: TGCAGCGTCCGGTCGACCAAAAACATTCAGTACTTC. Supplemented by reference TRBV29-1 and TRBJ2-4, the full variable domain reads SAVISQKPSRDICQRGTSLTIQCQVDSQVTMMFWYRQQPGQSLTLIATANQGSEATYESGFVIDKFPISRPNLTFSTLTVSNMSPEDSSIYLCSVRSTKNIQYFGAGTRLSVL.

The chain recombines TRBV6-1 with TRBJ2-5; 7 positions agree with TRBD1. This CDR3 has 15 residues. V trimming: 4 bases; J trimming: 5 bases; junction bases outside the gene matches: 10. CDR1 and CDR2 (germline): MNHNS, SASEGT. Here the CDR3 reads CASSGRTQGVETQYF. As DNA, the CDR3 is TGTGCCAGCAGTGGGAGGACCCAGGGGGTGGAGACCCAGTACTTC.

This clone has more than one count but fewer than ten. The chain combines TRBV7-9 with TRBJ2-5; D might be TRBD2 (5 bases). The germline V gene encodes CDR1 SEHNR and CDR2 FQNEAQ (reference sequence). This CDR3 has 12 residues. V was shortened by 11 bases and J by 4 bases, with 14 bases between the two germline ends. Here the CDR3 DNA reads TGTGCCGCCGGGGAAATCCCAGAGACCCAGTACTTC. Protein: CAAGEIPETQYF.